This T cell receptor beta chain was identified during a study of CD8 T cells in ankylosing spondylitis. This clonotype was counted only a few times. MiXCR, applied by TCRdb to the 5' RACE reads, yields one record per CDR3 protein. Of roughly 190,000 distinct CDR3 sequences listed, 9.5% to 15% are singletons. V lost 6 bases and J lost 3; bases outside the gene matches: 4. CDR1 and CDR2 from the germline V gene are SGHTA and FQGNSA. This CDR3 is 13 amino acids long. This rearrangement joins TRBV7-2 to TRBJ2-7, with 8 nucleotides matching TRBD1. This TCR derives from a male donor with ankylosing spondylitis or in good health (not recorded which). Sequenced sample: blood, either unsorted or a sorted T cell fraction (not recorded which). The CDR3 nucleotides are TGTGCCAGCAGTCGGACAGGGAGCTACGAGCAGTACTTC. Protein product: CASSRTGSYEQYF.